A single sample is the source of the 18 T cell receptor beta chains below, sequenced in a study of T cell repertoires in cytomegalovirus infection. MiXCR was run by TCRdb on the reads, yielding one entry per CDR3 protein. The table records hundreds of thousands of distinct CDR3 sequences, 31% of them present only once. Their antigens are not known. This specimen consisted of cultured CD8+ T cells from PBMCs, obtained from culture after CMV antigen stimulation. These TCRs come from a human donor in good health (CMV status not recorded). Some clones in this sample may be carry-over from other donors' samples.

The genes are TRBV28 and TRBJ2-3; D possibly corresponds to TRBD1 (6 bases). Per the germline V gene, CDR1 is MDHEN and CDR2 is SYDVKM. CDR3 length equals 15 residues. V lost 2 bases to trimming and J lost 4 bases, with 13 bases between them. The DNA for the CDR3 is TGTGCCAGCAGTTTAAGAGGGGGTTATGCAGATACGCAGTATTTT. Its protein product is CASSLRGGYADTQYF. Filled out from reference TRBV28 and TRBJ2-3, the complete variable domain reads DVKVTQSSRYLVKRTGEKVFLECVQDMDHENMFWYRQDPGLGLRLIYFSYDVKMKEKGDIPEGYSVSREKKERFSLILESASTNQTSMYLCASSLRGGYADTQYFGPGTRLTVL.

About this clonotype itself: This may stem from a read error, because a much larger clone lies one nucleotide away. The chain couples TRBV5-1 to TRBJ1-1; D is ambiguous. This CDR3 spans 15 amino acids. The germline V gene has CDR1 SGHRS and CDR2 YFSETQ. V lost 1 base, J lost 1 base, and 11 bases lay in between. CDR3 coding DNA: TGCGCCAGCAGCTTGTCGGAGGGAGGGAACACTGAAGCTTTCTTT. Residues: CASSLSEGGNTEAFF.

This clonotype has more than one count but fewer than ten. This chain joins TRBV7-2 and TRBJ1-1; perhaps TRBD1 as D (5 bases). Germline CDR1 is SGHTA and CDR2 is FQGNSA. Trimming took off 2 bases at V and 0 bases at J, with 16 bases between the two ends. The CDR3 loop spans 17 amino acids. DNA for the CDR3: TGTGCCAGCAGCTTAACGATGAGGGGAATAATGAACACTGAAGCTTTCTTT. Its translation is CASSLTMRGIMNTEAFF.

This clonotype was recorded at least ten times. The rearrangement uses TRBV12-3 or TRBV12-4 and TRBJ1-3, with 10 positions matching TRBD1. J was trimmed by 2 bases and V by 5 bases; bases with no gene match: 6. CDR3 size: 16 residues. The CDR3 nucleotides are TGTGCCAGCAGTCCCACGGACAGGGGGACTGGAAACACCATATATTTT. This sequence encodes CASSPTDRGTGNTIYF.

This clonotype was observed a handful of times. This chain links TRBV19 with TRBJ1-5, with 9 bases identical to TRBD1. With 6 bases clipped from V and 0 bases from J, the junction kept 6 bases outside the gene matches. This CDR3 is 16 amino acids long. Per the germline V gene, CDR1 is LNHDA and CDR2 is SQIVND (reference sequence). The DNA of the CDR3 is TGTGCCAGTAGAGGGACAGGGTCTTATAGCAATCAGCCCCAGCATTTT. Its protein product is CASRGTGSYSNQPQHF.

The sample holds many counts of this clonotype. The chain's CDR3 is CASSHGQGASGTEAFF. The DNA for the CDR3 is TGTGCCAGCAGCCACGGACAGGGGGCCTCGGGGACTGAAGCTTTCTTT. This chain connects TRBV7-6 to TRBJ1-1; 11 positions agree with TRBD1. V was pared by 5 bases and J by 5 bases, with 10 bases of the junction left unmatched. The CDR3 length is 16 residues. The germline CDR1 and CDR2 sequences are SGHVS and FNYEAQ.

The V and J genes are TRBV28 and TRBJ2-7; tentatively, D is TRBD1 (6 bases). The CDR3 runs to 13 residues. CDR1 is MDHEN and CDR2 is SYDVKM in the germline V gene. V lost 7 bases and J 4 bases, leaving 14 bases between the germline ends. The CDR3 region has the DNA TGTGCCAGCAATCTCAGGGGAAGGTACGAGCAGTACTTC. It yields the protein CASNLRGRYEQYF.

This clonotype was detected only a few times. V and J are TRBV14 and TRBJ2-2; D remains unclear. V was cut by 1 base and J by 10 bases, with 7 bases left in between. The V gene's germline CDR1 is SGHDN and CDR2 FVKESK. CDR3 length: 12 amino acids. The CDR3 DNA reads as TGTGCCAGCAGCCAAGTCAGTACGGAGCTGTTTTTT. It specifies CASSQVSTELFF.

This clonotype was seen more than once but under ten times. This sequence joins TRBV12-3 or TRBV12-4 and TRBJ1-5; TRBD1 aligns across 7 bases. The junction had 8 bases not matched to a gene; V was cut back by 5 bases and J by 1 base. This CDR3 has 16 amino acids. CDR3 DNA: TGTGCCAGCAGTCCGGGAGCACAGGGGAGCAATCAGCCCCAGCATTTT. It translates to CASSPGAQGSNQPQHF.

V gene TRBV28 combines with J gene TRBJ1-1; 9 positions agree with TRBD1. From germline, CDR1 is MDHEN and CDR2 SYDVKM. The CDR3 spans 15 residues. With 3 bases clipped from V and 7 bases from J, the junction kept 9 bases outside the gene matches. The CDR3 nucleotides are TGTGCCAGCAGTTTCCCGGGACAGGGTATCCTTGAAGCTTTCTTT. Its protein product is CASSFPGQGILEAFF.

This clonotype has more than one count but fewer than ten. The chain combines TRBV24-1 with TRBJ2-2; D may be TRBD1 (6 bases). Germline V gene lookup returns CDR1 KGHDR and CDR2 SFDVKD. The CDR3 is 14 amino acids. The ends were cut back, 3 bases at V and 6 bases at J, with 10 bases in the middle. DNA for the CDR3: TGTGCCACCAGTGATCGGACAGCCCCCGGGGAGCTGTTTTTT. This codes for CATSDRTAPGELFF.

V and J are TRBV6-6 and TRBJ1-4, with D perhaps TRBD1 (6 bases). The length of the CDR3 is 14 residues. V was cut by 6 bases and J by 8 bases, with 16 bases left in between. Germline assignment: CDR1 MNHNY and CDR2 SVGAGI (reference sequence). CDR3 sequence reads: CASRLEGGGEKLFF. The CDR3 region has the DNA TGTGCCAGCAGATTAGAGGGGGGTGGGGAAAAACTGTTTTTT.

The CDR3 region is CASSVEAQRSLSHTDTQYF. For the CDR3, the DNA is TGTGCCAGCAGCGTAGAGGCACAGCGGAGCCTCAGTCACACAGATACGCAGTATTTT. The chain joins TRBV9 to TRBJ2-3; possibly TRBD2 for D (5 bases). In germline, CDR1 is SGDLS, CDR2 YYNGEE. The CDR3 loop spans 19 amino acids. Trimming took 0 bases from V and 2 from J, leaving 22 bases between them.

The sample holds a few counts of this clonotype. This chain joins TRBV7-9 and TRBJ1-2; 10 bases match TRBD1. CDR3 size: 14 residues. Trimming removed 3 bases from V and 3 bases from J; junction bases left unmatched: 1. Germline lookup yields CDR1 SEHNR and CDR2 FQNEAQ (reference sequence). The CDR3 sequence is CASSLTGGYYGYTF. In DNA form, the CDR3 reads TGTGCCAGCAGCTTGACAGGGGGCTACTATGGCTACACCTTC.

The chain couples TRBV7-4 to TRBJ2-7; D is possibly TRBD2 (6 bases). Trimming pared 5 bases from V and 5 bases from J, leaving 19 bases between. Germline loops: CDR1 SGHVT, CDR2 SQSDAQ. The length of the CDR3 is 15 residues. Written as DNA, the CDR3 is TGTGCCAGCAGCCCCGAGTTTAGCGGCGGCGACGAGCAGTACTTC. It translates to CASSPEFSGGDEQYF.

There are many counts of this clonotype. The chain has TRBV7-2 and TRBJ1-4; 7 nucleotides agree with TRBD1. The CDR3 sequence is 16 residues long. V lost 2 bases, J lost 4 bases, and 7 bases stayed unmatched. Germline values: CDR1 SGHTA, CDR2 FQGNSA. The CDR3 loop reads CASSLRPGQSNEKLFF. The DNA of the CDR3 is TGTGCCAGCAGCTTACGCCCGGGACAGAGTAATGAAAAACTGTTTTTT.

The J gene is TRBJ2-3, the V gene TRBV27; 7 bases match TRBD2. The CDR3 has 15 amino acids. V dropped 3 bases and J dropped 2; count of bases not matched to a gene: 5. CDR1 and CDR2 from the germline V gene are MNHEY and SMNVEV (reference sequence). For the CDR3, the DNA is TGTGCCAGCAGTTTGGTGCGGGGGACCACAGATACGCAGTATTTT. Amino acid sequence: CASSLVRGTTDTQYF.

The rearrangement joins TRBV4-3 to TRBJ2-3, with TRBD2 as a possible D gene (6 bases). The V gene's germline CDR1 is LGHNA and CDR2 YSLEER. V was pared by 0 bases and J by 8 bases, with 21 bases between. The CDR3 covers 17 residues. The DNA for the CDR3 is TGCGCCAGCAGCCAAGATACTGGGGGGAGGCACCGGGTTACGCAGTATTTT. Protein sequence: CASSQDTGGRHRVTQYF.